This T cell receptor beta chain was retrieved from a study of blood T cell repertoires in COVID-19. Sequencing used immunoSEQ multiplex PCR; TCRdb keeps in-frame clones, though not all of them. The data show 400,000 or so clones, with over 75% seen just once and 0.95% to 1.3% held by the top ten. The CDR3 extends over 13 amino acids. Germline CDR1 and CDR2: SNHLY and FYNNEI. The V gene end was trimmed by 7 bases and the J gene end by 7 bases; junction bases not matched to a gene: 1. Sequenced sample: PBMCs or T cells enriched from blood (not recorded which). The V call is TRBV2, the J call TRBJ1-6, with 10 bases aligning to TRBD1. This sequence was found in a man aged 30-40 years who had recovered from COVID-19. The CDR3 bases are TGTGCCAGCAAGGGACAGGGGAATTCACCCCTCCACTTT. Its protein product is CASKGQGNSPLHF.